This T cell receptor (beta chain) was retrieved from a study of shared clonotypes between healthy human individuals. Study-wide points: Naive subsets generally exceeded memory subsets in estimated richness.

The count of this clone is one. Its antigen is not identified. This sample also contains other DNA sequences that code for the same CDR3. V dropped 6 bases and J dropped 0 bases, with 5 bases sitting between them. The CDR3 length is 11 residues. From germline, CDR1 is DFQATT and CDR2 SNEGSKA (reference sequence). Measured with immunoSEQ multiplex PCR; TCRdb has only the in-frame clones, and not every one. The sample records roughly 2,500,000 clones, roughly 93% being singletons. This sequence originates from a man younger than 35 in good health. Some clones in this sample may be carry-over from other donors' samples. Sequenced: naive CD4+ T cells from PBMCs. The subset is: CD45RA+ positively selected. The V and J genes are TRBV20-1 and TRBJ1-2; unclear D gene. The CDR3 coding sequence is TGCAGTGCCCGGACTAACTATGGCTACACCTTC. It codes for CSARTNYGYTF.